The text below deals with one T cell receptor (beta chain). Its antigen is unknown. This sample was included in a study of identical twins. Germline V gene sequence: CDR1 ENHRY, CDR2 SYGVKD. The CDR3 contains 14 residues. Trimming cost V 3 bases and J 5 bases; bases outside gene matches: 2. Notes on the study in general: Conclusions rested on cross-sectional statistics rather than following the same donors.

A single record per CDR3 protein comes from TCRdb applying MiXCR to the 5' RACE reads. The sample includes approximately 550,000 distinct CDR3 sequences, 20% to 25% of them seen just once. These same records also appear under a second study, on yellow fever vaccine responses in identical twins.

Sequenced: CD4+ T cells sorted from blood. This sequence originates from a woman under 30 in good health. The rearrangement links TRBV10-3 to TRBJ2-1; 9 nucleotides align to TRBD2. The CDR3 reads CAISESGGHNEQFF. The CDR3 DNA follows: TGTGCCATCAGTGAAAGCGGGGGGCACAATGAGCAGTTCTTC.